One sample yielded the 25 T cell receptor beta chains listed below, sequenced in a study of blood T cell repertoires in COVID-19. The data were produced by immunoSEQ multiplex PCR, yet TCRdb's version contains in-frame clones alone and is incomplete. The sample includes 50,000 to 80,000 clones, more than 65% seen only once; the top ten take 5% to 5.5%. The sample consisted of peripheral blood. The source of these receptors is a human donor in a cohort sampled during active COVID-19.

V and J are TRBV5-1 and TRBJ2-3; 12 positions match TRBD2. CDR3 size: 17 residues. After removal of 4 bases from V and 0 bases from J, the junction contained 6 bases not matched to a gene. Germline CDR1 SGHRS, CDR2 YFSETQ. CDR3 amino acids: CASSDTGTSGSTDTQYF. CDR3 bases: TGCGCCAGCAGCGACACCGGGACTAGCGGGAGCACAGATACGCAGTATTTT. The complete variable domain, with remaining parts taken from reference TRBV5-1 and TRBJ2-3, reads KAGVTQTPRYLIKTRGQQVTLSCSPISGHRSVSWYQQTPGQGLQFLFEYFSETQRNKGNFPGRFSGRQFSNSRSEMNVSTLELGDSALYLCASSDTGTSGSTDTQYFGPGTRLTVL.

The V and J genes are TRBV9 and TRBJ2-5; tentatively, D is TRBD2 (6 bases). There are 16 residues in the CDR3. CDR1 is SGDLS and CDR2 is YYNGEE in the germline V gene. V dropped 0 bases and J dropped 1 base, with 13 bases sitting between them. The CDR3 DNA reads TGTGCCAGCAGCGTAGGGGACTTGAGGGGCCAAGAGACCCAGTACTTC. Translating it yields CASSVGDLRGQETQYF.

The V gene is TRBV4-3, the J gene TRBJ1-1; D call uncertain. V lost 3 bases and J 5 bases, leaving 13 bases between the germline ends. The CDR3 is made up of 14 amino acids. Germline lookup yields CDR1 LGHNA and CDR2 YSLEER. CDR3: CASSHDSLATEAFF. The CDR3 bases are TGCGCCAGCAGCCATGACTCCTTGGCAACTGAAGCTTTCTTT.

This clone was found once. The V and J genes are TRBV11-2 and TRBJ2-5, with TRBD2 identical over 15 bases. Germline-derived CDR1 and CDR2 are SGHAT and FQNNGV. V shed 5 bases, J shed 9 bases, and the junction held 10 bases outside the gene matches. This CDR3 is built from 16 residues. The CDR3 nucleotides are TGTGCCAGCAGCGGTCAAGGGACTAGCGGGGGGTCGGCCCAGTACTTC. It specifies CASSGQGTSGGSAQYF.

The chain has TRBV24-1 and TRBJ2-7, with 11 nucleotides matching TRBD1. Germline CDR1 KGHDR, CDR2 SFDVKD. The junction had 4 bases not matched to a gene; V was cut back by 4 bases and J by 6 bases. The CDR3 length is 14 residues. The CDR3, as DNA: TGTGCCACCAGTGAGGCCGGGACAGGGGGCGAGCAGTACTTC. Amino acid sequence: CATSEAGTGGEQYF.

The chain has TRBV7-9 and TRBJ2-3, with 15 bases lining up with TRBD2. Unmatched junction bases numbered 6, after V lost 2 bases and J lost 3 bases. The germline CDR1 and CDR2 sequences are SEHNR and FQNEAQ (reference sequence). CDR3 length: 18 residues. The CDR3 spells CASSLRTSGGERTDTQYF. The CDR3 bases are TGTGCCAGCAGCTTAAGGACTAGCGGGGGGGAGCGGACAGATACGCAGTATTTT.

This clone was seen only a few times. The V call is TRBV7-2, the J call TRBJ2-7, with TRBD2 identical over 8 bases. V shed 3 bases, J shed 0 bases, and the junction held 4 bases outside the gene matches. Germline CDR1 reads SGHTA; CDR2 reads FQGNSA. The CDR3 has 15 amino acids. The CDR3, as DNA: TGTGCCAGCAGCTTGACTAGCGTCAGCTCCTACGAGCAGTACTTC. Translating gives CASSLTSVSSYEQYF. Full variable domain (missing parts from reference TRBV7-2 and TRBJ2-7): GAGVSQSPSNKVTEKGKDVELRCDPISGHTALYWYRQSLGQGLEFLIYFQGNSAPDKSGLPSDRFSAERTGGSVSTLTIQRTQQEDSAVYLCASSLTSVSSYEQYFGPGTRLTVT.

V and J are TRBV5-6 and TRBJ1-1; maybe TRBD1 (5 bases). Germline assignment: CDR1 SGHDT and CDR2 YYEEEE. The V end was cut by 4 bases, the J end by 5 bases, with 18 bases between. The CDR3 has 15 residues. CDR3 sequence reads: CASSGSAGLGTEAFF. CDR3 in DNA: TGTGCCAGCAGCGGATCGGCGGGGCTTGGGACTGAAGCTTTCTTT.

This clone was recorded a few times. The chain links TRBV9 to TRBJ2-3; the D is unclear. The CDR3 covers 12 residues. Trimming shortened V by 1 base and J by 4 bases, and 4 bases separated the two germline ends. Germline loops: CDR1 SGDLS, CDR2 YYNGEE. The DNA for the CDR3 is TGTGCCAGCAGCGTAACGGCAGATACGCAGTATTTT. Translated: CASSVTADTQYF.

This clone was detected only a few times. J is TRBJ2-3 and V is TRBV6-2 or TRBV6-3; D call uncertain. The CDR3 totals 15 residues. The germline CDR1 and CDR2 sequences are MNHEY and SVGEGT. The ends were cut back, 6 bases at V and 0 bases at J, with 13 bases in the middle. The CDR3 reads CASSDDTESTDTQYF. The CDR3 DNA reads TGTGCCAGCAGCGACGACACCGAGAGCACAGATACGCAGTATTTT.

The V and J genes are TRBV7-3 and TRBJ1-1; perhaps TRBD1 as D (5 bases). V was shortened by 1 base and J by 7 bases, with 13 bases between the two germline ends. This CDR3 is 14 amino acids long. Germline V gene data show CDR1 as SGHTA and CDR2 as FQGTGA. The DNA for the CDR3 is TGTGCCAGCAGCTTAATGCCCAGGGATAGTGAAGCTTTCTTT. This encodes CASSLMPRDSEAFF.

DNA of the CDR3: TGTGCCAGTAGTATTGTGGGGGGCACTGAAGCTTTCTTT. Its protein is CASSIVGGTEAFF. The chain uses TRBV19 and TRBJ1-1; TRBD1 is a possible D gene (5 bases). The V end lost 3 bases, the J end lost 4 bases, and 9 bases lay between the germline ends. The CDR3 runs to 13 residues. Germline CDR1 LNHDA, CDR2 SQIVND (reference sequence).

This chain uses TRBV5-1 with TRBJ2-5; 10 bases align to TRBD1. The CDR3 consists of 14 residues. Germline V CDR1 and CDR2: SGHRS, YFSETQ. V dropped 2 bases and J dropped 4; count of bases not matched to a gene: 2. The CDR3 spells CASSLGTGVETQYF. The DNA of the CDR3 is TGCGCCAGCAGCTTAGGGACAGGGGTAGAGACCCAGTACTTC.

The chain combines TRBV7-3 with TRBJ2-1; D is possibly TRBD2 (5 bases). This CDR3 is 18 amino acids long. The V end was cut by 2 bases, the J end by 0 bases, with 17 bases between. Germline values: CDR1 SGHTA, CDR2 FQGTGA. DNA of the CDR3: TGTGCCAGCAGCTTACGACGGGAAGGACCTCTCTCCTACAATGAGCAGTTCTTC. This encodes CASSLRREGPLSYNEQFF. Combining the CDR3 with reference TRBV7-3 and TRBJ2-1 gives the whole variable domain GAGVSQTPSNKVTEKGKYVELRCDPISGHTALYWYRQSLGQGPEFLIYFQGTGAADDSGLPNDRFFAVRPEGSVSTLKIQRTERGDSAVYLCASSLRREGPLSYNEQFFGPGTRLTVL.

The chain has TRBV2 and TRBJ1-5; perhaps TRBD1 as D (5 bases). CDR1 SNHLY and CDR2 FYNNEI come from the germline V gene. V was trimmed by 6 bases and J by 5 bases, leaving 14 bases between them. The CDR3 sequence is 14 residues long. CDR3 amino acids: CASRSATVHQPQHF. In DNA, the CDR3 is TGTGCCAGCAGGTCCGCGACAGTACATCAGCCCCAGCATTTT.

This chain connects TRBV30 to TRBJ2-7; 9 bases are shared with TRBD1. CDR3 length: 15 residues. Germline V gives CDR1 GTSNPN, CDR2 SVGIG (reference sequence). The V segment lost 3 bases and the J segment 1 base; nucleotides outside the gene matches: 7. CDR3 sequence (DNA): TGTGCCTGGAGCAGGACAGGGGCGGGTTCCTACGAGCAGTACTTC. It encodes CAWSRTGAGSYEQYF. Full variable domain (outside the CDR3, taken from reference TRBV30 and TRBJ2-7): SQTIHQWPATLVQPVGSPLSLECTVEGTSNPNLYWYRQAAGRGLQLLFYSVGIGQISSEVPQNLSASRPQDRQFILSSKKLLLSDSGFYLCAWSRTGAGSYEQYFGPGTRLTVT.

J is TRBJ1-4 and V is TRBV5-1; 10 positions match TRBD1. The CDR3 totals 16 residues. Germline V gene lookup returns CDR1 SGHRS and CDR2 YFSETQ. J lost 8 bases, V lost 0 bases, and 7 bases had no gene match. The DNA of the CDR3 is TGCGCCAGCAGCTTGGGACAGGGGGCAAGTCAGGAAAAACTGTTTTTT. It yields the protein CASSLGQGASQEKLFF. Based on the CDR3 plus reference TRBV5-1 and TRBJ1-4, the full variable domain is KAGVTQTPRYLIKTRGQQVTLSCSPISGHRSVSWYQQTPGQGLQFLFEYFSETQRNKGNFPGRFSGRQFSNSRSEMNVSTLELGDSALYLCASSLGQGASQEKLFFGSGTQLSVL.

The rearrangement uses TRBV24-1 and TRBJ2-7; weak D call: TRBD2 (5 bases). The CDR3 totals 17 residues. Germline V gives CDR1 KGHDR, CDR2 SFDVKD. V was trimmed by 7 bases and J by 0 bases, leaving 21 bases between them. The CDR3 DNA is TGTGCCACCAGGAGATCCCCAGGCCGGGGAAGCTCCTACGAGCAGTACTTC. Residues: CATRRSPGRGSSYEQYF.

The table lists this clone with a few counts. V usage is TRBV5-1 and J usage is TRBJ1-1; 8 nucleotides match TRBD1. V lost 3 bases, J lost 7 bases, and 11 bases stayed unmatched. CDR1 SGHRS and CDR2 YFSETQ come from the germline V gene. The CDR3 contains 15 residues. The CDR3 is CASSSAGQGRDEAFF. Written as DNA, the CDR3 is TGCGCCAGCAGCTCTGCAGGACAGGGCAGGGATGAAGCTTTCTTT.

J is TRBJ2-1 and V is TRBV29-1; a weak D match, TRBD2 (7 bases). Trimming removed 7 bases from V and 9 bases from J, with 16 bases in between. The length of the CDR3 is 12 residues. Germline loops: CDR1 SQVTM, CDR2 ANQGSEA. CDR3 bases: TGCAGCGCCCGAGGGGGGGGTGGTGAGCAGTTCTTC. Translating it yields CSARGGGGEQFF.

The V call is TRBV3-1 (or the pseudogene TRBV3-2), the J call TRBJ1-3; possible D gene TRBD1, 5 bases. CDR1 LGHDT and CDR2 YNNKEL come from the germline V gene (reference sequence). The CDR3 covers 16 residues. V lost 4 bases and J 3 bases, leaving 16 bases between the germline ends. As DNA, the CDR3 is TGTGCCAGCAGCCCGTTTGGGAGGGGACGTGGAAACACCATATATTTT. Its translation is CASSPFGRGRGNTIYF.

CDR3 nucleotide sequence: TGTGCCAGCAGTTTTCCGGGACAGGCCTTACGAAGCAATCAGCCCCAGCATTTT. It encodes CASSFPGQALRSNQPQHF. The chain employs TRBV28 and TRBJ1-5; 8 nucleotides match TRBD1. The V and J ends lost 3 bases and 1 base, in that order; junction bases with no gene match: 11. Germline V gives CDR1 MDHEN, CDR2 SYDVKM. This CDR3 region has 18 residues.

The CDR3 coding sequence is TGTGCCTCGAGGCGGAAGGCGGGGGGGTTAGATACGCAGTATTTT. It specifies CASRRKAGGLDTQYF. The J gene is TRBJ2-3, the V gene TRBV6-5; 9 bases align to TRBD2. The J segment lost 5 bases and the V segment lost 11 bases, leaving 14 bases of the junction unmatched. Germline CDR1 MNHEY, CDR2 SVGAGI. The CDR3 contains 15 residues.

The chain uses TRBV6-2 or TRBV6-3 and TRBJ1-2; tentative D call: TRBD1 (5 bases). Germline V gene data show CDR1 as MNHEY and CDR2 as SVGEGT. The germline V and J ends were trimmed by 2 bases and 4 bases, with 14 bases remaining between them. The CDR3 consists of 15 residues. This chain's CDR3 is CASSYSLRGGYGYTF. CDR3 DNA sequence: TGTGCCAGCAGTTACAGTCTTAGGGGCGGCTATGGCTACACCTTC.

V gene TRBV19 combines with J gene TRBJ2-5; 12 bases map to TRBD2. Trimming at V came to 5 bases and at J to 5 bases, leaving 9 bases not matched to a gene. Germline V gives CDR1 LNHDA, CDR2 SQIVND (reference sequence). CDR3 size: 16 residues. The CDR3 bases are TGTGCCAGTAGTGGACTAGCGGGGCCATCGGGGGAGACCCAGTACTTC. Translating it yields CASSGLAGPSGETQYF.